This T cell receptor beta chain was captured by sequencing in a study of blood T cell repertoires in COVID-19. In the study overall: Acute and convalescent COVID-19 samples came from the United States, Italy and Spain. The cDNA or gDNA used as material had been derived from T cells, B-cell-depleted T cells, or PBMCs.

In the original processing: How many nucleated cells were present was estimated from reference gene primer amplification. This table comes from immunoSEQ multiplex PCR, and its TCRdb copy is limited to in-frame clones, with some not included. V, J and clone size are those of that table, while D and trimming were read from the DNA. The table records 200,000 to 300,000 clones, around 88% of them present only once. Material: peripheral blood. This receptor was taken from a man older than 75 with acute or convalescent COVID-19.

This chain's CDR3 is CASSVTAGGSTDTQYF. In nucleotides, the CDR3 is TGTGCCAGCAGCGTCACAGCGGGAGGGAGCACAGATACGCAGTATTTT. This chain links TRBV9 with TRBJ2-3, with TRBD2 identical over 10 bases. V lost 2 bases, J lost 0 bases, and 3 bases stayed unmatched. The CDR3 spans 16 residues. CDR1 SGDLS and CDR2 YYNGEE come from the germline V gene. Based on the CDR3 plus reference TRBV9 and TRBJ2-3, the full variable domain is DSGVTQTPKHLITATGQRVTLRCSPRSGDLSVYWYQQSLDQGLQFLIQYYNGEERAKGNILERFSAQQFPDLHSELNLSSLELGDSALYFCASSVTAGGSTDTQYFGPGTRLTVL.